This T cell receptor beta chain was identified during a study of T cells after yellow fever vaccination. Overall study context: For low cell numbers, libraries were made with SMART-Seq v4 Ultra Low Input.

TCRdb reanalysed the 5' RACE reads using MiXCR and keeps one entry per CDR3 protein. The profile shows 300,000 to 350,000 distinct CDR3 sequences, 3.5% to 4.5% of them singletons. CDR3 length equals 14 residues. The V gene's germline CDR1 is SEHNR and CDR2 FQNEAQ (reference sequence). Trimming removed 4 bases at V and 7 bases at J, with 13 bases between. The J gene is TRBJ1-4, the V gene TRBV7-9; D perhaps matches TRBD1 (5 bases). The clonotype comes from a man aged 18 to 30 who received the YFV17D yellow fever vaccine. The material sequenced was PBMCs, taken 15 days after the yellow fever booster vaccination. CDR3 loop: CASSSGSTSEKLFF. The CDR3 DNA reads as TGTGCCAGCAGCTCAGGGTCAACGAGTGAAAAACTGTTTTTT. Full variable domain (outside the CDR3, taken from reference TRBV7-9 and TRBJ1-4): DTGVSQNPRHKITKRGQNVTFRCDPISEHNRLYWYRQTLGQGPEFLTYFQNEAQLEKSRLLSDRFSAERPKGSFSTLEIQRTEQGDSAMYLCASSSGSTSEKLFFGSGTQLSVL.